The 16 T cell receptor beta chains below come from one sample, sequenced in a study of blood T cell repertoires in COVID-19. The repertoire was sequenced with immunoSEQ multiplex PCR; TCRdb's copy has only in-frame clones and lacks some. The sample yields roughly 200,000 clones, more than 80% seen once. The sequenced sample consisted of peripheral blood. These receptors were collected from a woman between 55 and 75 years old with acute or convalescent COVID-19.

This chain uses TRBV4-1 with TRBJ1-5; D not resolved. Germline CDR1 reads MGHRA; CDR2 reads YSYEKL. Trimming pared 3 bases from V and 0 bases from J, leaving 12 bases between. The CDR3 loop spans 16 amino acids. CDR3 nucleotide sequence: TGCGCCAGCAGCCAGAAAAGGACTCCTAGCAATCAGCCCCAGCATTTT. Residues: CASSQKRTPSNQPQHF.

In nucleotides, the CDR3 is TGTGCCAGCAGCTGGGGCCTAAGGCAGCCCCAGCATTTT. It specifies CASSWGLRQPQHF. V gene TRBV27 combines with J gene TRBJ1-5; D may be TRBD1 (5 bases). This CDR3 is built from 13 residues. V dropped 6 bases and J dropped 7 bases, with 13 bases sitting between them. Germline CDR1 reads MNHEY; CDR2 reads SMNVEV (reference sequence).

The V call is TRBV6-6, the J call TRBJ2-1, with TRBD2 identical over 12 bases. V shed 4 bases, J shed 9 bases, and the junction held 10 bases outside the gene matches. The CDR3 loop spans 16 amino acids. The V gene's germline CDR1 is MNHNY and CDR2 SVGAGI (reference sequence). The CDR3: CASSSSRLAGAGEQFF. The DNA for the CDR3 is TGTGCCAGCAGTTCCTCGAGACTAGCGGGAGCGGGTGAGCAGTTCTTC.

This clone was observed a handful of times. J is TRBJ2-1 and V is TRBV2, with 14 bases identical to TRBD2. The junction had 0 bases not matched to a gene; V was cut back by 6 bases and J by 5 bases. Germline V gene lookup returns CDR1 SNHLY and CDR2 FYNNEI. The CDR3 totals 14 residues. The CDR3 DNA reads TGTGCCAGCAGGACTAGCGGGAGGGACAATGAGCAGTTCTTC. It codes for CASRTSGRDNEQFF.

CDR3 region: CASSVLGLAVYNEQFF. CDR3 DNA sequence: TGTGCCAGCAGCGTTCTCGGACTAGCGGTATACAATGAGCAGTTCTTC. The genes are TRBV9 and TRBJ2-1, with 10 nucleotides matching TRBD2. The CDR3 covers 16 residues. V dropped 2 bases and J dropped 4; count of bases not matched to a gene: 6. The germline gives CDR1 SGDLS, CDR2 YYNGEE.

This clone appeared a few times. The chain links TRBV5-4 to TRBJ2-2; D is possibly TRBD1 (5 bases). V was cut by 4 bases and J by 4 bases, with 8 bases left in between. The germline V gene has CDR1 SGHNT and CDR2 YYREEE (reference sequence). CDR3 length equals 13 residues. The CDR3 sequence is CASSIDSTGELFF. The CDR3, as DNA: TGTGCCAGCAGCATTGACAGCACCGGGGAGCTGTTTTTT.

This clone was detected once. The chain recombines TRBV30 with TRBJ2-1; weak D call: TRBD2 (6 bases). CDR3 length: 13 residues. With 0 bases removed from V and 5 bases from J, the gap between germline ends came to 8 bases. Germline CDR1 and CDR2: GTSNPN and SVGIG (reference sequence). This CDR3 is CAWSVRENNEQFF. CDR3 in DNA: TGTGCCTGGAGTGTTCGGGAGAACAATGAGCAGTTCTTC.

V usage is TRBV12-3 or TRBV12-4 and J usage is TRBJ1-1; D may be TRBD1 (5 bases). The CDR3 extends over 13 amino acids. V gave up 10 bases and J gave up 5 bases, with 17 bases separating them. CDR3 bases: TGTGCCACTAGGGGACTTCTTAGAACTGAAGCTTTCTTT. Translation: CATRGLLRTEAFF.

This clone was observed a handful of times. The V and J genes are TRBV19 and TRBJ1-4, with D possibly being TRBD1 (6 bases). Germline V CDR1 and CDR2: LNHDA, SQIVND (reference sequence). Trimming removed 6 bases from V and 0 bases from J, with 11 bases in between. CDR3 length: 15 residues. CDR3 in amino acids: CASRRRQATNEKLFF. CDR3 bases: TGTGCCAGTAGACGCCGACAGGCAACTAATGAAAAACTGTTTTTT.

The V call is TRBV2, the J call TRBJ2-7, with D perhaps matching TRBD2 (5 bases). V was shortened by 6 bases and J by 3 bases, with 15 bases between the two germline ends. There are 14 residues in the CDR3. Germline lookup yields CDR1 SNHLY and CDR2 FYNNEI. As DNA, the CDR3 is TGTGCCAGCAGGAGGGTAGCGAACAGCTACGAGCAGTACTTC. It codes for CASRRVANSYEQYF.

This chain uses TRBV21-1 with TRBJ1-5. TRBV21-1 is a recognized pseudogene. This CDR3 region has 14 residues. This CDR3 reads CASSVGGGGQPQHF. CDR3 nucleotides: TGTGCCAGCAGCGTGGGGGGGGGAGGTCAGCCCCAGCATTTT.

The genes are TRBV28 and TRBJ1-5, with 10 bases that match TRBD1. Germline assignment: CDR1 MDHEN and CDR2 SYDVKM. Trimming removed 7 bases from V and 4 bases from J; junction bases left unmatched: 16. The CDR3 loop spans 18 amino acids. The CDR3 protein is CASIRGQGTPHPNQPQHF. Here the CDR3 DNA reads TGTGCCAGCATCCGGGGACAGGGGACCCCGCACCCAAATCAGCCCCAGCATTTT.

This clone was seen once. J is TRBJ2-1 and V is TRBV5-5; 14 bases are a match to TRBD2. Per germline, CDR1 SGHKS and CDR2 YYEKEE (reference sequence). V was pared by 1 base and J by 1 base, with 4 bases of the junction left unmatched. The CDR3 has 18 amino acids. CDR3 region: CASSLRLAGGGSYNEQFF. As DNA, the CDR3 is TGTGCCAGCAGCTTGAGACTAGCGGGAGGGGGATCCTACAATGAGCAGTTCTTC. Supplemented by reference TRBV5-5 and TRBJ2-1, the full variable domain reads DAGVTQSPTHLIKTRGQQVTLRCSPISGHKSVSWYQQVLGQGPQFIFQYYEKEERGRGNFPDRFSARQFPNYSSELNVNALLLGDSALYLCASSLRLAGGGSYNEQFFGPGTRLTVL.

The chain employs TRBV19 and TRBJ1-1, with 10 bases matching TRBD1. The CDR3 spans 15 residues. The ends lost 5 bases at V and 0 bases at J; junction bases unmatched: 3. CDR1 is LNHDA, CDR2 SQIVND, per germline (reference sequence). Here the CDR3 DNA reads TGTGCCAGTAGTGCGGACAGGGGGTTGAACACTGAAGCTTTCTTT. Translation: CASSADRGLNTEAFF.

The chain recombines TRBV28 with TRBJ1-1; TRBD1 agrees at 8 bases. This CDR3 is 15 amino acids long. Per germline, CDR1 MDHEN and CDR2 SYDVKM. Unmatched junction bases numbered 8, after V lost 4 bases and J lost 4 bases. The CDR3 is CASSSLMTGATEAFF. The DNA for the CDR3 is TGTGCCAGCAGTTCCCTCATGACAGGGGCCACTGAAGCTTTCTTT.

J is TRBJ1-5 and V is TRBV28, with 8 bases lining up with TRBD1. The germline gives CDR1 MDHEN, CDR2 SYDVKM. The CDR3 extends over 17 amino acids. The V segment lost 1 base and the J segment 3 bases; nucleotides outside the gene matches: 8. DNA of the CDR3: TGTGCCAGCAGTTTATCATCCCGGGACAGGTCCAATCAGCCCCAGCATTTT. Translation gives CASSLSSRDRSNQPQHF.